Listed below are T cell receptor beta chains from one sample, sequenced in a study of T cells in localized non-small cell lung cancer. Some clones are missing from TCRdb's copy, which holds only in-frame ones; the method was immunoSEQ multiplex PCR. The sample comprises some 26,000 clones, 80% to 90% of which are singletons, and roughly 2.9% rests with the top ten. The material was peripheral blood, obtained before any cancer treatment. All receptors come from a woman between 18 and 50 years old with stage I lung adenocarcinoma. The CDR3 runs from the conserved cysteine through the conserved F or W. Fields, in order: CDR3 DNA, CDR3 protein, CDR3 length, clone size, J gene, D gene, V gene. D genes are given only for firm matches. Rows may omit the clone size; those that give it use once, few, many or a size class.

TGTGCCAGCAGCTCGCCAGGGGCCAACGTCCTGACTTTC,CASSSPGANVLTF,13,-,TRBJ2-6,-,TRBV11-2
TGTGCCAGCATGAGGGTGGAAGGCACCGGGGAGCTGTTTTTT,CASMRVEGTGELFF,14,-,TRBJ2-2,-,TRBV2
TGTGCCAGCAGCTTAGCCGGGGACTATGGCTACACCTTC,CASSLAGDYGYTF,13,-,TRBJ1-2,-,TRBV7-9
TGCGCCAGCAGCCAAGAGATTACAGTTAGATCTGAAGCTTTCTTT,CASSQEITVRSEAFF,15,-,TRBJ1-1,-,TRBV4-1
TGTGCCAGCAGCCGGACAGCATACACTGAAGCTTTCTTT,CASSRTAYTEAFF,13,-,TRBJ1-1,-,TRBV7-9
TGTGCCAGCAGCTCTCAGCAGGGCACAGATACGCAGTATTTT,CASSSQQGTDTQYF,14,-,TRBJ2-3,-,TRBV5-4
TGTGCCAGCAGCTTAATGGGCGGGAGGGCCTACGAGCAGTACTTC,CASSLMGGRAYEQYF,15,-,TRBJ2-7,TRBD2,TRBV5-4
TGTGCCAGTAGTCCTACACAGGGCATTCAGTACTTC,CASSPTQGIQYF,12,-,TRBJ2-4,-,TRBV19
TGTGCCAGCAAATTCGGGGGACAGGGGACCGAGCAGTACTTC,CASKFGGQGTEQYF,14,-,TRBJ2-7,TRBD1,TRBV6-1
TGCAGTGCGGATTATCAGCCCCAGCATTTT,CSADYQPQHF,10,-,TRBJ1-5,-,TRBV20-1
TGCGCCAGCAGCCTCGGACTAGTATCGAGGGAGCAGTACTTC,CASSLGLVSREQYF,14,-,TRBJ2-7,TRBD2,TRBV5-1
TGTGCCAGCAGCTGGGGGACAGGCCTACAGTTCTTC,CASSWGTGLQFF,12,-,TRBJ2-1,TRBD1,TRBV5-6
TGTGCCAGCAGCGTCCGACCGAGCAACTATGGCTACACCTTC,CASSVRPSNYGYTF,14,-,TRBJ1-2,-,TRBV9
TGTGCCAGCAGCTTATCATTAAACCGCAATGAGCAGTTCTTC,CASSLSLNRNEQFF,14,-,TRBJ2-1,-,TRBV7-3
TGTGCCAGCAGCTTATCCCGGGGCTCTGGAAACACCATATATTTT,CASSLSRGSGNTIYF,15,-,TRBJ1-3,-,TRBV7-8
TGTGCCAGCAGCCCCGGGACTAGCGCTATAGATACGCAGTATTTT,CASSPGTSAIDTQYF,15,-,TRBJ2-3,TRBD2,TRBV9
TGTGCCATCAGCCAGGGGGGAGAGACCCAGTACTTC,CAISQGGETQYF,12,-,TRBJ2-5,-,TRBV10-3
TGTGCCAGCGGACAGGGACAGCCCCAGCATTTT,CASGQGQPQHF,11,once,TRBJ1-5,TRBD1,TRBV6-4
TGTGCCAGCTCACCCGGTGAGGGTGGATACACCATATATTTT,CASSPGEGGYTIYF,14,once,TRBJ1-3,-,TRBV18
TGTGCCAGCACCCCCCGTACCGGGACCAACTATGGCTACACCTTC,CASTPRTGTNYGYTF,15,-,TRBJ1-2,-,TRBV11-3
TGTGCCAGCAGCGCCAGCGGGAGGGCTGACGAGCAGTACTTC,CASSASGRADEQYF,14,-,TRBJ2-7,TRBD2,TRBV9
TGTGCCAGCAGCCTAAGCGGGAATGAGCAGTTCTTC,CASSLSGNEQFF,12,-,TRBJ2-1,-,TRBV9
TGTGCCACCCCGGGACTTACTTCCTACGAGCAGTACTTC,CATPGLTSYEQYF,13,-,TRBJ2-7,-,TRBV6-1
TGTGCCAGCAGCTTGGACGCGGGAGGATTCACAGATACGCAGTATTTT,CASSLDAGGFTDTQYF,16,-,TRBJ2-3,TRBD2,TRBV5-5
TGTGCCAGCAGCCCCTCCGGCAGGGTAGATAATCATGGCTACACCTTC,CASSPSGRVDNHGYTF,16,-,TRBJ1-2,-,TRBV5-6
TGTGCCAGCAGCTTGACAGGGGGGCCAGATACGCAGTATTTT,CASSLTGGPDTQYF,14,-,TRBJ2-3,TRBD1,TRBV7-9
TGTGCCAGCAGCGTAGGGGGGACAGGTATTTCCTACGAGCAGTACTTC,CASSVGGTGISYEQYF,16,-,TRBJ2-7,TRBD1,TRBV9
TGTGCCAGCAGTGATGGGTTGGAGCAGTACTTC,CASSDGLEQYF,11,-,TRBJ2-7,-,TRBV6-1
TGTGCCAGCAACCCGGGACTAGGGGACACCGGGGAGCTGTTTTTT,CASNPGLGDTGELFF,15,once,TRBJ2-2,TRBD2,TRBV7-3
TGTGCCAGCAGCGCCCGTCGTAGCGGGAGGGCCGAAACCGGGGAGCTGTTTTTT,CASSARRSGRAETGELFF,18,-,TRBJ2-2,TRBD2,TRBV9
TGTGCCAGCAGCGTGGGACTCACGAACACTGAAGCTTTCTTT,CASSVGLTNTEAFF,14,-,TRBJ1-1,-,TRBV9
TGTGCCAGCAGCGGGAGCGGGACAGGTCGGTACGAGCAGTACTTC,CASSGSGTGRYEQYF,15,-,TRBJ2-7,-,TRBV5-4
TGTGCCAGCAGCTTGGGACTGGGACAAGTACTAGCGGGAGATGAGCAGTTCTTC,CASSLGLGQVLAGDEQFF,18,-,TRBJ2-1,TRBD2,TRBV5-6
TGTGCCAGCAGCCCAACAGGGAACACTGAAGCTTTCTTT,CASSPTGNTEAFF,13,few,TRBJ1-1,-,TRBV4-2
TGTGCCACCAGCAGAACAAGCGGTTCATACAATGAGCAGTTCTTC,CATSRTSGSYNEQFF,15,-,TRBJ2-1,-,TRBV15
TGTGCCAGCAGCTTGGGAGGTTGGGGTCTCAACACTGAAGCTTTCTTT,CASSLGGWGLNTEAFF,16,-,TRBJ1-1,-,TRBV5-6
TGTGCCACCACGCAGGTGGGCTCCCACGAGCAGTACTTC,CATTQVGSHEQYF,13,-,TRBJ2-7,-,TRBV5-4
TGTGCCAGCAGACGATTGTACGGGGAGCTGTTTTTT,CASRRLYGELFF,12,once,TRBJ2-2,-,TRBV6-5
TGTGCCAGTAGTATCGGGGCAACTAATGAAAAACTGTTTTTT,CASSIGATNEKLFF,14,-,TRBJ1-4,-,TRBV19
TGTGCCAGCTCACCACCAAGGACCGAAACAACTAATGAAAAACTGTTTTTT,CASSPPRTETTNEKLFF,17,-,TRBJ1-4,-,TRBV18
TGTGCCAGCAGCACCGTCGAGAGGGACAGGGGGCTGGCCAAAAACATTCAGTACTTC,CASSTVERDRGLAKNIQYF,19,-,TRBJ2-4,TRBD1,TRBV11-3
TGTGCCAGCAGCTTGGCCCAGGGCAAGGACACAGATACGCAGTATTTT,CASSLAQGKDTDTQYF,16,-,TRBJ2-3,-,TRBV7-9
TGTGCCAGCAGTTACCCGGAGCTAGCGGGAGGGACCCAGTTCTTC,CASSYPELAGGTQFF,15,few,TRBJ2-1,TRBD2,TRBV6-6
TGTGCCAGCTCACCTACAGTTTCTTCGGAGCAGTTCTTC,CASSPTVSSEQFF,13,-,TRBJ2-1,-,TRBV18
TGTGCCAGCAGCTTAGTTAAGGGAGGGGGGTCCTACGAGCAGTACTTC,CASSLVKGGGSYEQYF,16,-,TRBJ2-7,-,TRBV7-6